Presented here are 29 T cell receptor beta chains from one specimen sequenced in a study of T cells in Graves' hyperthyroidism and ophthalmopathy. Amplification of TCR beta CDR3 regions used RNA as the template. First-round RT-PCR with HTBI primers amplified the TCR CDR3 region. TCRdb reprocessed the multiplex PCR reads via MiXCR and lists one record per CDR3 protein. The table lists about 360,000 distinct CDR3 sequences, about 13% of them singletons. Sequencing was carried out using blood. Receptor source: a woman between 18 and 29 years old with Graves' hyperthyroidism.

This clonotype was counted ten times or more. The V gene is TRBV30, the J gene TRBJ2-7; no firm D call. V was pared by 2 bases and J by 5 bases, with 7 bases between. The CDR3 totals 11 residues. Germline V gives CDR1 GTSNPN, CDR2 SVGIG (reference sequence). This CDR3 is CAWSFRNEQYF. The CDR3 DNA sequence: TGTGCCTGGAGTTTCAGAAACGAGCAGTACTTC.

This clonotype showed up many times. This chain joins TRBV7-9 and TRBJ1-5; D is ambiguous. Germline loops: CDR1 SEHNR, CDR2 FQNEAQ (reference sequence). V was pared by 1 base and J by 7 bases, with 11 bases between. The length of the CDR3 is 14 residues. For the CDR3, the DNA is TGTGCCAGCAGCTTAGAGGACGCGGAACAGCCCCAGCATTTT. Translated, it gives CASSLEDAEQPQHF.

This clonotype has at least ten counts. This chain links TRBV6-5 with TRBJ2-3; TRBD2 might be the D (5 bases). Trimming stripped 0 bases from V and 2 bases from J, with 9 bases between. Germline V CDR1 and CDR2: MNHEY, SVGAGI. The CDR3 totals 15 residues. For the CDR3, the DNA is TGTGCCAGCAGTTACTCAGGAGGTTTCACAGATACGCAGTATTTT. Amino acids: CASSYSGGFTDTQYF.

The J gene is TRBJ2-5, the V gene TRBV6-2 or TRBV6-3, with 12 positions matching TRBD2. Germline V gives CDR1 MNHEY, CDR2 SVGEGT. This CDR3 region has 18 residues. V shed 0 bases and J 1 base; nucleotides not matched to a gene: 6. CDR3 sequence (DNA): TGTGCCAGCAGTTACTCCAACCCGACTAGCGGGGGCCAAGAGACCCAGTACTTC. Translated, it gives CASSYSNPTSGGQETQYF.

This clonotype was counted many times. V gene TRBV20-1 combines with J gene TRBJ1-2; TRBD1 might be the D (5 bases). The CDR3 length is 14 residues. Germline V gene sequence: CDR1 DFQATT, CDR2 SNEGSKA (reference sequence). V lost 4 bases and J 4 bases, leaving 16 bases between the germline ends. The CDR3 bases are TGCAGTGCTACTGCCCAGGGAAAGAGCTATGGCTACACCTTC. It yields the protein CSATAQGKSYGYTF.

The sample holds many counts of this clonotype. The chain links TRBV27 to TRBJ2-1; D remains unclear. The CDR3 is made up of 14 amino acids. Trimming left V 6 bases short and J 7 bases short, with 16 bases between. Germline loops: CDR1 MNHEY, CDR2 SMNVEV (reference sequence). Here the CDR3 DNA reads TGTGCCAGCAGCCCTTACTGGGAAGGGAATGAGCAGTTCTTC. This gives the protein CASSPYWEGNEQFF.

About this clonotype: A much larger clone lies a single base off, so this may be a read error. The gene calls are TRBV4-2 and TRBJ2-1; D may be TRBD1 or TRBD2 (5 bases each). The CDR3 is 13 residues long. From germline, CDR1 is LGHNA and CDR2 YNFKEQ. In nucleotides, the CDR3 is TGTGCTACCAGGGACGCCGCCTACAATGAGCAGTTCTTC. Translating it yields CATRDAAYNEQFF.

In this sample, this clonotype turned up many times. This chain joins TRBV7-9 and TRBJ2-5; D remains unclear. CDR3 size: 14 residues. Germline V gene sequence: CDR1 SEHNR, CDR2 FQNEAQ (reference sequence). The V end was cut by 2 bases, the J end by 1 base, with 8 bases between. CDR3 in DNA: TGTGCCAGCAGCTTAATTGCTCGCCAAGAGACCCAGTACTTC. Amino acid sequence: CASSLIARQETQYF.

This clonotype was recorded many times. DNA for the CDR3: TGTGCCAGCAGCTCCTTTGGGAATGAGCAGTTCTTC. Protein sequence: CASSSFGNEQFF. J is TRBJ2-1 and V is TRBV7-8; D remains unclear. The germline V and J ends were trimmed by 4 bases and 7 bases, with 8 bases remaining between them. Germline values: CDR1 SGHVS, CDR2 FQNEAQ. The CDR3 contains 12 residues.

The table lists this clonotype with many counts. The CDR3 DNA reads TGTGCCAGCAGTTTACCCGGGACAGGGGTTGTCGAGCAGTACTTC. This encodes CASSLPGTGVVEQYF. This chain uses TRBV28 with TRBJ2-7; TRBD1 agrees at 10 bases. Germline CDR1 is MDHEN and CDR2 is SYDVKM. The length of the CDR3 is 15 residues. Losses at the gene ends were 2 bases for V and 6 bases for J; bases not matched to a gene: 7.

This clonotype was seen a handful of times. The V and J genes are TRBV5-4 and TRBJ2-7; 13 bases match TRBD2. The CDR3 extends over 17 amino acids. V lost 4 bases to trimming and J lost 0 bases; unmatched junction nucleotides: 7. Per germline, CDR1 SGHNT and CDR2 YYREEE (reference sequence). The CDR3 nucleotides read TGTGCCAGCAGCGAGACTAGCGGGAGGCCTAGCTCCTACGAGCAGTACTTC. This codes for CASSETSGRPSSYEQYF.

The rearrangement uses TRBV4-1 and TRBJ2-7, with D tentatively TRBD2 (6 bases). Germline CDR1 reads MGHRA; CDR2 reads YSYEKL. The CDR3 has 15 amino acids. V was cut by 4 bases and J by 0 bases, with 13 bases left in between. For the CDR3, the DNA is TGCGCCAGCAGCCGCGGGACGAGTAGCTCCTACGAGCAGTACTTC. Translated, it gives CASSRGTSSSYEQYF.

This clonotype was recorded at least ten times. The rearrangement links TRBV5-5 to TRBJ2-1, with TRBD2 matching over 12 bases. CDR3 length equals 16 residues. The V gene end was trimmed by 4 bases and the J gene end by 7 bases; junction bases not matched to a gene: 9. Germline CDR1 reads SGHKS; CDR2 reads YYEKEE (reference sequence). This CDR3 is CASSLLLAGGLNEQFF. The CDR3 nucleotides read TGTGCCAGCAGCCTGCTCCTAGCGGGGGGGCTTAATGAGCAGTTCTTC. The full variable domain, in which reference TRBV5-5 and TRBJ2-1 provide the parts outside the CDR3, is DAGVTQSPTHLIKTRGQQVTLRCSPISGHKSVSWYQQVLGQGPQFIFQYYEKEERGRGNFPDRFSARQFPNYSSELNVNALLLGDSALYLCASSLLLAGGLNEQFFGPGTRLTVL.

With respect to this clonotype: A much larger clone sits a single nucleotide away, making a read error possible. DNA of the CDR3: TGTGCCAGCAGCATAGGGGAGATGGGAAGATATGGCTACACCTTC. Translation gives CASSIGEMGRYGYTF. The V call is TRBV9, the J call TRBJ1-2; D is perhaps TRBD1 (5 bases). V lost 4 bases to trimming and J lost 5 bases, with 18 bases between them. The CDR3 runs 15 residues. Per germline, CDR1 SGDLS and CDR2 YYNGEE. The full variable domain, with the rest looked up from reference TRBV9 and TRBJ1-2, is DSGVTQTPKHLITATGQRVTLRCSPRSGDLSVYWYQQSLDQGLQFLIQYYNGEERAKGNILERFSAQQFPDLHSELNLSSLELGDSALYFCASSIGEMGRYGYTFGSGTRLTVV.

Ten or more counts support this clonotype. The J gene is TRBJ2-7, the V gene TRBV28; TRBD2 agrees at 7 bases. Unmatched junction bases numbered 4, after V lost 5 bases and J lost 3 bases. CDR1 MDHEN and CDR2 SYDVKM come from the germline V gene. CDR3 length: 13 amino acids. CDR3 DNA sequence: TGTGCCAGCAGTCTTTCTAGCGGCTACGAGCAGTACTTC. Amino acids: CASSLSSGYEQYF.

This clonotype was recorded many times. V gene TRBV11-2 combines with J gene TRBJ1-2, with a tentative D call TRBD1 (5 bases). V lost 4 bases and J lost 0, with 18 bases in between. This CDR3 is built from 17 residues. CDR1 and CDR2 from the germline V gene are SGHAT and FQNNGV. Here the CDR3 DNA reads TGTGCCAGCAGCTCAATCAAGGGGACTTGGGCTAACTATGGCTACACCTTC. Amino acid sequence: CASSSIKGTWANYGYTF.

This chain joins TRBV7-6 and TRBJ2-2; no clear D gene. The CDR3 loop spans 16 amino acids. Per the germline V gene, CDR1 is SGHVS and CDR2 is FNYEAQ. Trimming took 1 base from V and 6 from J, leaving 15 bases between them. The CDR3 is CASSLGRPLTSGELFF. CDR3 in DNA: TGTGCCAGCAGCTTAGGCCGGCCGTTGACGTCCGGGGAGCTGTTTTTT.

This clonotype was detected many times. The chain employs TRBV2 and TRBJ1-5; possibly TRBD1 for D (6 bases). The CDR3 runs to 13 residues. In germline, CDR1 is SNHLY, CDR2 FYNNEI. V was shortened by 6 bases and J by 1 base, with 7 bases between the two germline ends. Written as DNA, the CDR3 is TGTGCCAGCAGAGGGGGGAGCAATCAGCCCCAGCATTTT. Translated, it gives CASRGGSNQPQHF.

CDR3 residues: CASSRRERQETQYF. In nucleotides, the CDR3 is TGCGCCAGCAGCCGCCGGGAGCGACAAGAGACCCAGTACTTC. The rearrangement uses TRBV4-1 and TRBJ2-5; TRBD2 is a possible D gene (6 bases). Trimming removed 4 bases from V and 2 bases from J, with 11 bases in between. Germline CDR1 is MGHRA and CDR2 is YSYEKL. The CDR3 sequence is 14 residues long.

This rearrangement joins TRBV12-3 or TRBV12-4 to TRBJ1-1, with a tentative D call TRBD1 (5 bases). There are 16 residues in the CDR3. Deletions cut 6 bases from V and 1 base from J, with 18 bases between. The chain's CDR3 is CASSQDPWGRNTEAFF. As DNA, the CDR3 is TGTGCCAGCAGCCAAGACCCATGGGGCAGGAACACTGAAGCTTTCTTT.

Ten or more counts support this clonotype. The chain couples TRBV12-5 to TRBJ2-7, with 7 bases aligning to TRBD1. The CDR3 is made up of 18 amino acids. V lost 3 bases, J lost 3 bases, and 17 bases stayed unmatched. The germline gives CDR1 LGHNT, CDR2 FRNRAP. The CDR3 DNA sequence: TGTGCTAGTGGTTTAAAAGGGACAGCTCCTAGTATGAACTACGAGCAGTACTTC. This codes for CASGLKGTAPSMNYEQYF. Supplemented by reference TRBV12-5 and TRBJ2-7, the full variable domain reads DARVTQTPRHKVTEMGQEVTMRCQPILGHNTVFWYRQTMMQGLELLAYFRNRAPLDDSGMPKDRFSAEMPDATLATLKIQPSEPRDSAVYFCASGLKGTAPSMNYEQYFGPGTRLTVT.

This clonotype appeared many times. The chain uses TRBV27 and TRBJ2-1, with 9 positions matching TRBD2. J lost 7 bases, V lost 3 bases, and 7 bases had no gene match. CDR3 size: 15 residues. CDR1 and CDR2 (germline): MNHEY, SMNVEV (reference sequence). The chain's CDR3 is CASSLGGGAVNEQFF. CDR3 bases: TGTGCCAGCAGTTTGGGCGGGGGGGCAGTTAATGAGCAGTTCTTC.

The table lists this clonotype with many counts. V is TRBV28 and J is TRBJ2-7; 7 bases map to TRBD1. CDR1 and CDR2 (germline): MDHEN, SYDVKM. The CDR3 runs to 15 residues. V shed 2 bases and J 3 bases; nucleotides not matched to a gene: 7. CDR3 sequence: CASSLRDRPFYEQYF. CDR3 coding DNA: TGTGCCAGCAGTTTACGGGACAGACCCTTCTACGAGCAGTACTTC.

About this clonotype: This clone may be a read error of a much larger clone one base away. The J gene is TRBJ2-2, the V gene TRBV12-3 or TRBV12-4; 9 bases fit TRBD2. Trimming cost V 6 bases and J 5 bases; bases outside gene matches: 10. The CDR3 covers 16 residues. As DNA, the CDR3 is TGTGCCAGCAGCCCCTCCGTAGCGGGAGTTACCGGGGAGCTGTTTTTT. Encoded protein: CASSPSVAGVTGELFF.

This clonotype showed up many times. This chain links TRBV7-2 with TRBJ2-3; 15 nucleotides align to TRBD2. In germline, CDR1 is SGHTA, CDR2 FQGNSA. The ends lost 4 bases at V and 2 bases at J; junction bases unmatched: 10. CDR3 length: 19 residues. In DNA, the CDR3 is TGTGCCAGCAGCTCCGCGGGACTAGCGGGAGGCCCTCTCACAGATACGCAGTATTTT. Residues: CASSSAGLAGGPLTDTQYF.

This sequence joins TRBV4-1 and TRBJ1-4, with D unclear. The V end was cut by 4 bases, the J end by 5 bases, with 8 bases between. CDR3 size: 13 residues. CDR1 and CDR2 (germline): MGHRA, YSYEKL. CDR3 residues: CASSLTRNEKLFF. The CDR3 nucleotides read TGCGCCAGCAGCCTGACACGAAATGAAAAACTGTTTTTT.

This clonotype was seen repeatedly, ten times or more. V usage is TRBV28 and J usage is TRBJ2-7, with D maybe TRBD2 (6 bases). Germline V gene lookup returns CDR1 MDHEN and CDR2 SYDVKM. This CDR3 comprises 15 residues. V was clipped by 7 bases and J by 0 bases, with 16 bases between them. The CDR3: CASTPGGTGSYEQYF. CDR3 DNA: TGTGCCAGCACACCTGGGGGGACCGGCTCCTACGAGCAGTACTTC.

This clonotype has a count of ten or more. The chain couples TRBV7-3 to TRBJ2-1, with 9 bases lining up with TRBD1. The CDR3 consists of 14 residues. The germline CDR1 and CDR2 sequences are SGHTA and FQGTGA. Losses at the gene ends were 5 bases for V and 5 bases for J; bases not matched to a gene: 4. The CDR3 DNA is TGTGCCAGCAGCCCACAGGGGGCCAACAATGAGCAGTTCTTC. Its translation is CASSPQGANNEQFF.

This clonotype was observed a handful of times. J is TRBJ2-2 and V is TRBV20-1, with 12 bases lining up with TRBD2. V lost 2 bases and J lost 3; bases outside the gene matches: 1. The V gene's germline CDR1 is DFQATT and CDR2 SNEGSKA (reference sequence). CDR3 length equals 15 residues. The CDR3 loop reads CSARLAGGYTGELFF. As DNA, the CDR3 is TGCAGTGCTAGACTAGCGGGGGGGTACACCGGGGAGCTGTTTTTT.